This T cell receptor (beta chain) was retrieved from a study of cytomegalovirus exposure and HLA in healthy donors. Study in general: About 200 million T cells yielded some 120 million unique TCR beta sequences in earlier analysis. Study results and caveats: Diagnosis of cytomegalovirus status made by the classifier reportedly showed high specificity and sensitivity. Most TCR sequences were seen very rarely across donors, but some public TCRs occurred in many.

The PCR employed 60 Vbeta primers together with 13 Jbeta primers. Clones were read by immunoSEQ multiplex PCR, and TCRdb kept only the in-frame ones, dropping some. The table shows approximately 100,000 clones, with 65% to 75% occurring only once. The V gene lost 0 bases and the J gene lost 3 bases, with 15 bases spanning the gap. The length of the CDR3 is 17 residues. Germline assignment: CDR1 MGHDK and CDR2 SYGVNS. In this sample, this clone turned up a few times. Its antigen is not known. The chain employs TRBV25-1 and TRBJ1-5; D is perhaps TRBD1 (6 bases). The sequencing input was PBMCs. This clonotype was sampled from a woman in her thirties or forties in good health and CMV-seronegative. The CDR3 nucleotides read TGTGCCAGCAGTGAATATGGGGCAGGGGCTGACAATCAGCCCCAGCATTTT. It is translated as CASSEYGAGADNQPQHF.